This T cell receptor (beta chain) stems from a study of identical twins. Findings and caveats of the study: Sequences that were out-of-frame, alpha and twin-shared displayed an excess of low generation probability.

This CDR3 has 14 residues. Germline CDR1 MDHEN, CDR2 SYDVKM. Between the trimmed V and J ends, which lost 5 bases and 3 bases, there was a span of 13 bases. TCRdb reanalysed the 5' RACE reads using MiXCR and keeps one entry per CDR3 protein. The table has 250,000 to 350,000 distinct CDR3 sequences, 8.5% to 9.5% seen once. In the case of this clonotype: What it binds is not known.

The data also belong to a second study, concerning yellow fever vaccine responses in identical twins.

The sequenced material came from CD8+ T cells sorted from blood. The V call is TRBV28, the J call TRBJ1-1; D possibly corresponds to TRBD1 (5 bases). The TCR originated in a woman in her late teens or twenties in good health. The CDR3 spells CASSHPGEDTEAFF. CDR3 DNA sequence: TGTGCCAGCAGTCACCCGGGGGAGGACACTGAAGCTTTCTTT.